These T cell receptor beta chains were read from a single sample in a study of blood T cell repertoires in COVID-19. The protocol was immunoSEQ multiplex PCR, while the TCRdb copy is restricted to in-frame clones and leaves out a portion. The sample shows approximately 72,000 clones, 84% of them seen only once. Source material: peripheral blood. Every receptor here comes from a man aged 45-65 years with active COVID-19. CDR3s include the opening cysteine and the closing phenylalanine or tryptophan. The D gene is left open where the match is weak. A row's size may be missing; if present it is once, few, many or a size class.

TRBJ1-5	NA	TRBV7-6	NA	CASSRSARQFQPQHF	TGTGCCAGCAGCCGCTCTGCCCGACAGTTTCAGCCCCAGCATTTT
TRBJ2-3	NA	TRBV5-4	NA	CASSPGQSLSTDTQYF	TGTGCCAGCAGCCCAGGACAGAGCTTGTCCACAGATACGCAGTATTTT
TRBJ2-2	NA	TRBV15	NA	CATAGLYTGELFF	TGTGCCACTGCGGGACTCTACACCGGGGAGCTGTTTTTT
TRBJ1-2	NA	TRBV30	NA	CAWSLQGTYGYTF	TGTGCCTGGAGCCTACAGGGAACCTATGGCTACACCTTC
TRBJ2-1	NA	TRBV7-7	NA	CASSSRRGNEQFF	TGTGCTAGCAGCTCCCGACGGGGGAATGAGCAGTTCTTC
TRBJ2-7	TRBD1	TRBV29-1	NA	CSVRTGGYSYEQYF	TGCAGCGTGCGGACAGGGGGCTACTCCTACGAGCAGTACTTC
TRBJ2-7	TRBD2	TRBV6-5	NA	CASIAGMNEQYF	TGTGCCAGCATAGCGGGAATGAACGAGCAGTACTTC
TRBJ2-7	TRBD1	TRBV5-1	NA	CASSLMGQETYEQYF	TGCGCCAGCAGCCTAATGGGACAGGAAACCTACGAGCAGTACTTC
TRBJ2-3	TRBD2	TRBV9	NA	CASSAQPLAGGGNTQYF	TGTGCCAGCAGCGCACAACCGCTAGCGGGGGGAGGGAATACGCAGTATTTT
TRBJ1-4	TRBD1	TRBV7-9	NA	CASSSGGHEKLFF	TGTGCCAGCAGCTCAGGGGGCCATGAAAAACTGTTTTTT
TRBJ2-1	NA	TRBV7-8	NA	CASSLDRGKGEFF	TGTGCCAGCAGCTTAGACAGAGGAAAGGGGGAGTTCTTC
TRBJ2-1	TRBD2	TRBV5-6	NA	CASRLAGGHHEQFF	TGTGCCAGCAGACTAGCGGGGGGGCACCACGAGCAGTTCTTC
TRBJ2-7	TRBD2	TRBV5-1	NA	CASSPSSGTREQYF	TGCGCCAGCAGCCCGTCTAGCGGGACGCGCGAGCAGTACTTC
TRBJ2-6	NA	TRBV5-1	NA	CASSLTVSSSGANVLTF	TGCGCCAGCAGCTTGACAGTTTCGAGCTCTGGGGCCAACGTCCTGACTTTC
TRBJ1-5	NA	TRBV5-5	NA	CASSRPGLDQPQHF	TGTGCCAGCAGTCGACCGGGTCTGGATCAGCCCCAGCATTTT
TRBJ2-7	NA	TRBV6-5	NA	CASRRSGPTGEQYF	TGTGCCAGCAGGCGCAGTGGCCCCACGGGGGAGCAGTACTTC
TRBJ2-2	NA	TRBV19	NA	CASSIVGNTGELFF	TGTGCCAGTAGTATAGTCGGGAACACCGGGGAGCTGTTTTTT
TRBJ2-2	TRBD1	TRBV6-5	NA	CASRPNRGNTGELFF	TGTGCCAGCAGACCGAACAGGGGGAACACCGGGGAGCTGTTTTTT
TRBJ1-3	NA	TRBV5-6	NA	CASEGHLGSPSGNTIYF	TGTGCCAGCGAGGGCCACTTGGGCAGCCCATCTGGAAACACCATATATTTT
TRBJ2-2	TRBD1	TRBV5-1	once	CASSLASGGTGELFF	TGCGCCAGCAGCTTGGCCTCAGGGGGCACCGGGGAGCTGTTTTTT
TRBJ2-3	NA	TRBV7-9	NA	CASSLDQGFTDTQYF	TGTGCCAGCAGCTTAGATCAGGGGTTCACAGATACGCAGTATTTT
TRBJ1-3	NA	TRBV6-6	once	CASSLGSGQSSGNTIYF	TGTGCCAGCAGTCTCGGGTCAGGACAGTCCTCTGGAAACACCATATATTTT
TRBJ2-3	TRBD2	TRBV7-6	NA	CASSPGTNTDTQYF	TGTGCCAGCAGCCCCGGGACTAACACAGATACGCAGTATTTT
TRBJ2-3	TRBD2	TRBV7-2	NA	CASSSGLGLTDTQYF	TGTGCCAGCAGCTCCGGACTAGGGCTCACAGATACGCAGTATTTT
TRBJ2-5	TRBD2	TRBV7-8	NA	CASSPPPGTSGQETQYF	TGTGCCAGCAGCCCACCTCCGGGGACTAGCGGTCAAGAGACCCAGTACTTC
TRBJ2-1	TRBD1	TRBV29-1	NA	CSVEVGTGSSYNEQFF	TGCAGCGTTGAGGTAGGGACAGGGAGCTCCTACAATGAGCAGTTCTTC
TRBJ2-5	TRBD2	TRBV4-1	NA	CASTNLAGGPGETQYF	TGCGCCAGCACCAACCTAGCGGGGGGGCCGGGAGAGACCCAGTACTTC
TRBJ2-3	TRBD1	TRBV2	NA	CASSAQGAATRSTDTQYF	TGTGCCAGCAGTGCCCAGGGGGCCGCAACTAGAAGCACAGATACGCAGTATTTT
TRBJ1-6	NA	TRBV19	NA	CASSIEGDNSPLHF	TGTGCCAGTAGTATAGAAGGAGATAATTCACCCCTCCACTTT
TRBJ2-7	TRBD2	TRBV5-1	NA	CASSWTSVGGLEQYF	TGCGCCAGCAGCTGGACTAGCGTGGGTGGGCTTGAGCAGTACTTC
TRBJ2-2	TRBD1	TRBV6-5	NA	CASSRQGLTGELFF	TGTGCCAGCAGCCGACAGGGGCTCACCGGGGAGCTGTTTTTT
TRBJ2-3	NA	TRBV2	NA	CASSLGLYTDTQYF	TGTGCCAGCAGTTTAGGACTATACACAGATACGCAGTATTTT
TRBJ1-5	NA	TRBV4-2	once	CASSQLESRVQQPQHF	TGTGCCAGCAGCCAACTTGAGTCTCGGGTTCAACAGCCCCAGCATTTT
TRBJ2-1	TRBD2	TRBV6-2/TRBV6-3	once	CASSYSVPQAGLVTNEQFF	TGTGCCAGCAGTTACTCGGTACCCCAAGCGGGACTAGTAACCAATGAGCAGTTCTTC
TRBJ1-2	NA	TRBV5-6	NA	CASSYYAGLGYTF	TGTGCCAGCAGCTACTATGCAGGGCTTGGCTACACCTTC
TRBJ2-3	TRBD2	TRBV7-9	NA	CASSLGPGGSGTQYF	TGTGCCAGCAGCTTAGGCCCGGGGGGGAGCGGTACGCAGTATTTT
TRBJ1-1	NA	TRBV11-2	NA	CASSLDRNTEAFF	TGTGCCAGCAGCTTAGATCGGAACACTGAAGCTTTCTTT
TRBJ2-4	NA	TRBV11-2	NA	CASSLAQRPGNIQYF	TGTGCCAGCAGCTTAGCGCAGCGTCCCGGAAACATTCAGTACTTC
TRBJ1-1	NA	TRBV4-2	NA	CASSQDPVNTEAFF	TGTGCCAGCAGCCAAGATCCGGTGAACACTGAAGCTTTCTTT
TRBJ2-3	TRBD2	TRBV5-8	NA	CASSRGGLAGDTQYF	TGTGCCAGCAGCCGCGGGGGGCTAGCGGGAGATACGCAGTATTTT
TRBJ2-1	TRBD2	TRBV15	NA	CATSSGLAVNEQFF	TGTGCCACCAGCAGCGGACTAGCGGTGAATGAGCAGTTCTTC
TRBJ1-1	TRBD1	TRBV6-5	NA	CASSTRQGLGTEAFF	TGTGCCAGCAGTACTCGACAGGGTTTGGGCACTGAAGCTTTCTTT
TRBJ2-3	TRBD1	TRBV5-1	NA	CASSLGQGRTDTQYF	TGCGCCAGCAGCTTGGGACAGGGCCGGACAGATACGCAGTATTTT
TRBJ2-7	NA	TRBV9	NA	CASSAQGLLSYEQYF	TGTGCCAGCAGCGCCCAAGGACTGCTCTCCTACGAGCAGTACTTC
TRBJ1-1	NA	TRBV2	NA	CASRSTATYTEAFF	TGTGCCAGCAGGTCGACAGCGACTTACACTGAAGCTTTCTTT
TRBJ2-5	TRBD1	TRBV5-4	NA	CASSLGDRGSRTQYF	TGTGCCAGCAGCTTAGGGGACAGGGGAAGCAGGACCCAGTACTTC
TRBJ2-7	TRBD2	TRBV13	NA	CASSLFGGSTYEQYF	TGTGCCAGCAGCTTATTCGGCGGGAGTACCTACGAGCAGTACTTC
TRBJ1-3	TRBD1	TRBV19	NA	CASTQGQGAGNTIYF	TGTGCCAGTACCCAGGGACAGGGGGCTGGAAACACCATATATTTT
TRBJ2-1	NA	TRBV12-5	NA	CASGSVGKAGNEQFF	TGTGCTAGTGGAAGCGTCGGGAAGGCGGGAAATGAGCAGTTCTTC
TRBJ2-1	NA	TRBV10-1	NA	CASSRSQEGEQFF	TGCGCCAGCAGCCGTAGTCAGGAAGGTGAGCAGTTCTTC
TRBJ1-5	NA	TRBV2	NA	CASSEVPGSQPQHF	TGTGCCAGCAGTGAAGTCCCAGGCTCCCAGCCCCAGCATTTT
TRBJ2-7	TRBD2	TRBV5-1	NA	CASSAGLAGNEQYF	TGCGCCAGCAGCGCTGGCCTAGCGGGAAACGAGCAGTACTTC
TRBJ1-2	NA	TRBV10-3	NA	CAIRDRAGHNYGYTF	TGTGCCATCAGGGACCGAGCGGGCCATAACTATGGCTACACCTTC
TRBJ2-7	TRBD1	TRBV4-2	once	CASSRRQGGYEQYF	TGTGCCAGCAGCCGCCGACAGGGGGGCTACGAGCAGTACTTC
TRBJ1-5	NA	TRBV5-5	NA	CASSLGGRNQPQHF	TGTGCCAGCAGCTTGGGAGGCAGAAATCAGCCCCAGCATTTT
TRBJ1-3	NA	TRBV30	NA	CAWSHTGRGNTIYF	TGTGCCTGGAGTCATACAGGGCGTGGAAACACCATATATTTT